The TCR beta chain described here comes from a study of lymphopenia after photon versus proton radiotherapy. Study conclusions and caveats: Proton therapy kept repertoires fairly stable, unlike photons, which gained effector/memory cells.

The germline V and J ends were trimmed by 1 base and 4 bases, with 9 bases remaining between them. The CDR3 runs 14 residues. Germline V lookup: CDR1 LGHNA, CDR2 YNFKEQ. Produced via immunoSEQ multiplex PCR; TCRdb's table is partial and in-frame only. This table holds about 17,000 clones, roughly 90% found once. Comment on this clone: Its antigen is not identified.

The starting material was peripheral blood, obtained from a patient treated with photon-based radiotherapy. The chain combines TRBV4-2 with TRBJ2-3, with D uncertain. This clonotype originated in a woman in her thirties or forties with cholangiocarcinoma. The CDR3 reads CASSQGQAPDTQYF. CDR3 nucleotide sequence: TGTGCCAGCAGCCAAGGGCAGGCCCCAGATACGCAGTATTTT.